The clone carrying this T cell receptor beta chain was detected only a few times. These patients, aged 18 to 65, had recently diagnosed hyperthyroidism lasting under 2 months. This entry is derived from a study of T cells in Graves' hyperthyroidism and ophthalmopathy. CDR1 is SGHTA and CDR2 is FQGNSA in the germline V gene. This CDR3 region has 18 residues. V trimming: 1 base; J trimming: 6 bases; junction bases outside the gene matches: 10. Authors of the study amplified TCR beta CDR3 regions from RNA transcripts. HTBI primers were the set used in a first-round RT-PCR of the TCR CDR3. TCRdb processed the multiplex PCR reads anew with MiXCR; each CDR3 protein has one entry. The sample comprises approximately 400,000 distinct CDR3 sequences, about 15% of which are singletons, and roughly an eighth rests with the top ten.

Sequenced sample: blood. The TCR comes from a young woman with Graves' hyperthyroidism. The chain couples TRBV7-2 to TRBJ1-6; TRBD1 aligns across 9 bases. The CDR3 coding sequence is TGTGCCAGCAGCTTAGTTGGGACAGGGTTGGGGGGTAATTCACCCCTCCACTTT. Its translation: CASSLVGTGLGGNSPLHF.